Each of the 5 T cell receptor beta chains below was sequenced from the same sample in a study of blood T cell repertoires in COVID-19. Only in-frame clones appear in the TCRdb table, and some are missing; sequencing was by immunoSEQ multiplex PCR. The table has 90,000 to 120,000 clones, roughly 84% seen once; the top ten hold 2% to 2.5%. The specimen sequenced was peripheral blood. These receptors all stem from a human donor in a cohort sampled during active COVID-19.

As to this clone: The junction differs from germline at one of its ends, possibly a read error. V usage is TRBV20-1 and J usage is TRBJ1-1; D is ambiguous. The CDR3 loop spans 10 amino acids. Germline V gives CDR1 DFQATT, CDR2 SNEGSKA (reference sequence). The CDR3 nucleotides read TGCAGTGCTAGGAGTACCGGACTCGGTTTT. It is translated as CSARSTGLGF.

The CDR3 DNA sequence: TGTGCCAGTAGTAGGGGGACAGATAACAATGAGCAGTTCTTC. Amino acid sequence: CASSRGTDNNEQFF. V gene TRBV19 combines with J gene TRBJ2-1; TRBD1 matches 7 bases. With V trimmed by 4 bases and J by 5 bases, 5 bases remained unmatched. The length of the CDR3 is 14 residues. Germline V CDR1 and CDR2: LNHDA, SQIVND (reference sequence).

This clone appeared a few times. CDR3 sequence (DNA): TGTGCCAGCAGCTTTGGATCGGGTGAGCAGTTCTTC. It codes for CASSFGSGEQFF. The J gene is TRBJ2-1, the V gene TRBV11-1; D uncertain. Germline CDR1 SGHAT, CDR2 FQDESV (reference sequence). This CDR3 is 12 amino acids long. The V end lost 3 bases, the J end lost 9 bases, and 9 bases lay between the germline ends. Full variable domain (outside the CDR3, taken from reference TRBV11-1 and TRBJ2-1): EAEVAQSPRYKITEKSQAVAFWCDPISGHATLYWYRQILGQGPELLVQFQDESVVDDSQLPKDRFSAERLKGVDSTLKIQPAELGDSAMYLCASSFGSGEQFFGPGTRLTVL.

The rearrangement joins TRBV11-1 to TRBJ2-5; D is ambiguous. There are 15 residues in the CDR3. Germline V CDR1 and CDR2: SGHAT, FQDESV (reference sequence). Trimming cost V 2 bases and J 2 bases, with 12 bases left between them. CDR3 coding DNA: TGTGCCAGCAGCTTATCCTCCTTTCTACAAGAGACCCAGTACTTC. Its translation: CASSLSSFLQETQYF.

The genes are TRBV7-2 and TRBJ2-2; D may be TRBD2 (6 bases). This CDR3 spans 15 amino acids. Germline CDR1 is SGHTA and CDR2 is FQGNSA. Trimming pared 1 base from V and 4 bases from J, leaving 10 bases between. The CDR3 protein is CASSLGGGGTGELFF. CDR3 nucleotide sequence: TGTGCCAGCAGCTTAGGGGGAGGTGGCACCGGGGAGCTGTTTTTT. Full variable domain (missing parts from reference TRBV7-2 and TRBJ2-2): GAGVSQSPSNKVTEKGKDVELRCDPISGHTALYWYRQSLGQGLEFLIYFQGNSAPDKSGLPSDRFSAERTGGSVSTLTIQRTQQEDSAVYLCASSLGGGGTGELFFGEGSRLTVL.